A single sample is the source of the 25 T cell receptor beta chains below, sequenced in a study of Ad26.COV2.S vaccination and SARS-CoV-2 variants. TCRdb's copy holds only in-frame clones and misses some; the assay was immunoSEQ multiplex PCR. In the table there are around 450,000 clones, roughly nine tenths of which are singletons. Regarding treatment: some 20 received Ad26.COV2.S at low or high dose, single or two shots; about five received placebo; per-sample allocation not given. Each sample was drawn 63 days after the first injection (of vaccine or placebo). Here the sequenced sample was peripheral blood, taken in a trial of Ad26.COV2.S vaccine versus placebo. The source of these receptors is a person aged 18-60 years who received the Ad26.COV2.S COVID-19 vaccine or a placebo.

The chain couples TRBV7-2 to TRBJ1-3; tentative D call: TRBD1 (5 bases). In germline, CDR1 is SGHTA, CDR2 FQGNSA. The CDR3 is 16 residues long. The germline V and J ends were trimmed by 0 bases and 0 bases, with 9 bases remaining between them. CDR3 in amino acids: CASSLAPQGSGNTIYF. CDR3 bases: TGTGCCAGCAGCTTAGCCCCGCAGGGCTCTGGAAACACCATATATTTT.

The chain has TRBV10-3 and TRBJ2-1, with 12 bases lining up with TRBD2. CDR3 length: 15 residues. The germline V gene encodes CDR1 ENHRY and CDR2 SYGVKD. The V and J ends lost 4 bases and 5 bases, in that order; junction bases with no gene match: 3. The CDR3 DNA reads TGTGCCATCAGTGGGAGACTAGCGGGGGACAATGAGCAGTTCTTC. This encodes CAISGRLAGDNEQFF.

The chain recombines TRBV29-1 with TRBJ2-7, with 7 bases fitting TRBD1. The CDR3 is 14 amino acids. Trimming removed 6 bases from V and 5 bases from J; junction bases left unmatched: 13. Germline V CDR1 and CDR2: SQVTM, ANQGSEA. The CDR3 spells CSVRTGGRVDEQYF. The CDR3 coding sequence is TGCAGCGTGAGGACAGGAGGCCGCGTTGACGAGCAGTACTTC.

The chain links TRBV6-2 or TRBV6-3 to TRBJ1-5; D unclear. The ends were cut back, 2 bases at V and 1 base at J, with 9 bases in the middle. The CDR3 loop spans 15 amino acids. Germline CDR1 is MNHEY and CDR2 is SVGEGT. In DNA form, the CDR3 reads TGTGCCAGCAGTTACCTTTCCAGAAGCAATCAGCCCCAGCATTTT. Translated: CASSYLSRSNQPQHF.

This clone was seen only once. The rearrangement links TRBV18 to TRBJ1-1, with TRBD1 matching over 8 bases. The CDR3 consists of 15 residues. CDR1 is KGHSH, CDR2 LQKENI, per germline. Trimming at V came to 3 bases and at J to 9 bases, leaving 12 bases not matched to a gene. This chain's CDR3 is CASSPRGQAGPKAFF. CDR3 nucleotide sequence: TGTGCCAGCTCACCTCGGGGACAGGCGGGTCCTAAAGCTTTCTTT. The variable domain in full, completed from reference TRBV18 and TRBJ1-1, reads NAGVMQNPRHLVRRRGQEARLRCSPMKGHSHVYWYRQLPEEGLKFMVYLQKENIIDESGMPKERFSAEFPKEGPSILRIQQVVRGDSAAYFCASSPRGQAGPKAFFGQGTRLTVV.

The gene calls are TRBV5-1 and TRBJ1-1, with D possibly matching TRBD1 (5 bases). Germline V gene sequence: CDR1 SGHRS, CDR2 YFSETQ. Trimming removed 2 bases from V and 3 bases from J, with 8 bases in between. There are 13 residues in the CDR3. CDR3 amino acids: CASSLRGYTEAFF. Here the CDR3 DNA reads TGCGCCAGCAGCTTAAGGGGTTACACTGAAGCTTTCTTT.

The genes are TRBV6-5 and TRBJ2-7; 7 bases line up with TRBD2. Losses at the gene ends were 0 bases for V and 3 bases for J; bases not matched to a gene: 5. Germline lookup yields CDR1 MNHEY and CDR2 SVGAGI. This CDR3 region has 15 residues. The CDR3 nucleotides are TGTGCCAGCAGTTACTCCATCGGGGGGAGCTACGAGCAGTACTTC. It specifies CASSYSIGGSYEQYF.

The V call is TRBV19, the J call TRBJ1-5; 9 nucleotides agree with TRBD1. Germline trimming cut 6 bases from V and 7 bases from J; bases unmatched to any gene: 13. Germline V CDR1 and CDR2: LNHDA, SQIVND (reference sequence). The CDR3 extends over 16 amino acids. DNA for the CDR3: TGTGCCAGTAGGAACAGGGGGCCAAGGTTTGAGCAGCCCCAGCATTTT. This codes for CASRNRGPRFEQPQHF.

This sequence joins TRBV9 and TRBJ2-5; D perhaps matches TRBD1 (5 bases). Germline V gene lookup returns CDR1 SGDLS and CDR2 YYNGEE. V lost 0 bases and J 2 bases, leaving 11 bases between the germline ends. The length of the CDR3 is 15 residues. DNA for the CDR3: TGTGCCAGCAGCGTAGAGGGCAGGGATCAAGAGACCCAGTACTTC. Translated: CASSVEGRDQETQYF. Drawing the rest from reference TRBV9 and TRBJ2-5, the complete variable domain is DSGVTQTPKHLITATGQRVTLRCSPRSGDLSVYWYQQSLDQGLQFLIQYYNGEERAKGNILERFSAQQFPDLHSELNLSSLELGDSALYFCASSVEGRDQETQYFGPGTRLLVL.

The chain combines TRBV12-3 or TRBV12-4 with TRBJ2-5; 7 bases are shared with TRBD1. The CDR3 is 13 residues long. V lost 4 bases, J lost 7 bases, and 6 bases stayed unmatched. The CDR3 sequence: CASSSGQRGTQYF. For the CDR3, the DNA is TGTGCCAGCAGTTCGGGACAGAGAGGGACCCAGTACTTC.

This chain uses TRBV7-9 with TRBJ2-5, with 7 positions matching TRBD2. Looked up from germline, CDR1 is SEHNR and CDR2 is FQNEAQ (reference sequence). The ends lost 3 bases at V and 5 bases at J; junction bases unmatched: 6. The CDR3 totals 14 residues. The CDR3 protein is CASSLGGPLETQYF. The CDR3 DNA sequence: TGTGCCAGCAGCTTGGGAGGGCCTTTGGAGACCCAGTACTTC.

This chain uses TRBV30 with TRBJ2-7; TRBD1 matches at 11 bases. Germline CDR1 reads GTSNPN; CDR2 reads SVGIG (reference sequence). V dropped 8 bases and J dropped 2; count of bases not matched to a gene: 17. The CDR3 is 17 residues long. CDR3 in DNA: TGTGCCATGCTTAGGACAGGGGGCCGGTTGGTACCCTACGAGCAGTACTTC. This translates into CAMLRTGGRLVPYEQYF.

CDR3 sequence reads: CASTPYDGYTF. CDR3 sequence (DNA): TGTGCCAGCACCCCATATGATGGCTACACCTTC. The rearrangement links TRBV2 to TRBJ1-2; D not certain. The CDR3 consists of 11 residues. V dropped 7 bases and J dropped 6 bases, with 9 bases sitting between them. Germline CDR1 reads SNHLY; CDR2 reads FYNNEI.

The J gene is TRBJ2-2, the V gene TRBV5-6, with D perhaps matching TRBD1 (6 bases). Per the germline V gene, CDR1 is SGHDT and CDR2 is YYEEEE. CDR3 length: 14 amino acids. V lost 4 bases, J lost 1 base, and 8 bases lay in between. This chain's CDR3 is CASSLTGNTGELFF. For the CDR3, the DNA is TGTGCCAGCAGCCTGACAGGGAACACCGGGGAGCTGTTTTTT.

This CDR3 is CASSPLERDLAPEQYF. In DNA form, the CDR3 reads TGTGCCAGCAGCCCCTTGGAGAGGGACCTAGCTCCCGAGCAGTACTTC. The genes are TRBV14 and TRBJ2-7; D assignment may be TRBD1 or TRBD2 (5 bases each). V was clipped by 4 bases and J by 6 bases, with 22 bases between them. The CDR3 runs 16 residues. Looked up from germline, CDR1 is SGHDN and CDR2 is FVKESK.

The rearrangement joins TRBV6-5 to TRBJ2-5, with 13 nucleotides matching TRBD2. In germline, CDR1 is MNHEY, CDR2 SVGAGI. V shed 2 bases, J shed 6 bases, and the junction held 0 bases outside the gene matches. The length of the CDR3 is 14 residues. This CDR3 is CASSYGTSGKTQYF. The CDR3 nucleotides are TGTGCCAGCAGTTACGGGACTAGCGGGAAGACCCAGTACTTC.

The V and J genes are TRBV4-3 and TRBJ1-2, with TRBD1 matching 9 bases. The germline V gene encodes CDR1 LGHNA and CDR2 YSLEER. With V trimmed by 1 base and J by 5 bases, 11 bases remained unmatched. The CDR3 has 17 residues. The CDR3 protein is CASSQGGTGRVRYGYTF. The CDR3 DNA sequence: TGCGCCAGCAGCCAAGGAGGGACAGGGCGGGTGCGGTATGGCTACACCTTC.

The chain employs TRBV2 and TRBJ2-7, with D possibly TRBD2 on 6 matching bases. Deletions cut 4 bases from V and 5 bases from J, with 15 bases between. Germline V lookup: CDR1 SNHLY, CDR2 FYNNEI. The CDR3 is 14 amino acids. The CDR3 sequence is CASSAGAFRDEQYV. DNA of the CDR3: TGTGCCAGCAGTGCGGGAGCCTTCAGGGACGAGCAGTACGTC.

The genes are TRBV11-2 and TRBJ1-1; 10 positions agree with TRBD1. J lost 0 bases, V lost 1 base, and 8 bases had no gene match. Germline CDR1 reads SGHAT; CDR2 reads FQNNGV. The CDR3 extends over 18 amino acids. CDR3: CASSLVRGQGFMNTEAFF. The DNA for the CDR3 is TGTGCCAGCAGCTTAGTGAGGGGACAGGGGTTTATGAACACTGAAGCTTTCTTT.

The rearrangement uses TRBV7-6 and TRBJ2-7, with D unclear. V was trimmed by 1 base and J by 3 bases, leaving 13 bases between them. This CDR3 has 15 amino acids. The germline V gene has CDR1 SGHVS and CDR2 FNYEAQ. The CDR3 protein is CASSLDRQVGYEQYF. DNA for the CDR3: TGTGCCAGCAGCTTAGATCGCCAGGTCGGCTACGAGCAGTACTTC.

The count of this clone is one. This sequence joins TRBV6-2 or TRBV6-3 and TRBJ1-1; no definite D call. The CDR3 extends over 13 amino acids. Germline CDR1 reads MNHEY; CDR2 reads SVGEGT. V gave up 2 bases and J gave up 1 base, with 5 bases separating them. This CDR3 is CASSYTENTEAFF. The CDR3 DNA sequence: TGTGCCAGCAGTTACACTGAGAACACTGAAGCTTTCTTT.

J is TRBJ1-1 and V is TRBV9; tentative D call: TRBD1 (6 bases). Germline-derived CDR1 and CDR2 are SGDLS and YYNGEE. The CDR3 runs to 12 residues. V gave up 4 bases and J gave up 5 bases, with 9 bases separating them. Here the CDR3 DNA reads TGTGCCAGCAGCCAAGGGGGGACTGAAGCTTTCTTT. This gives the protein CASSQGGTEAFF. Looking up the rest from reference TRBV9 and TRBJ1-1 gives the full variable domain: DSGVTQTPKHLITATGQRVTLRCSPRSGDLSVYWYQQSLDQGLQFLIQYYNGEERAKGNILERFSAQQFPDLHSELNLSSLELGDSALYFCASSQGGTEAFFGQGTRLTVV.

The genes are TRBV4-1 and TRBJ2-3, with D possibly TRBD1 on 7 matching bases. V shed 5 bases and J shed 9 bases, with 24 bases lying between them. This CDR3 comprises 16 residues. Germline V lookup: CDR1 MGHRA, CDR2 YSYEKL. CDR3 coding DNA: TGCGCCAGCAGCGCAGGGGGAGGAGGATTCATCCGAACGCAGTATTTT. Encoded protein: CASSAGGGGFIRTQYF.

This chain joins TRBV2 and TRBJ1-2; D unclear. CDR1 SNHLY and CDR2 FYNNEI come from the germline V gene. V gave up 1 base and J gave up 5 bases, with 11 bases separating them. The CDR3 is 14 residues long. CDR3 sequence (DNA): TGTGCCAGCAGTGAAGAAGTGGGTGGGTATGGCTACACCTTC. Its translation: CASSEEVGGYGYTF. The full variable domain, in which reference TRBV2 and TRBJ1-2 provide the parts outside the CDR3, is EPEVTQTPSHQVTQMGQEVILRCVPISNHLYFYWYRQILGQKVEFLVSFYNNEISEKSEIFDDQFSVERPDGSNFTLKIRSTKLEDSAMYFCASSEEVGGYGYTFGSGTRLTVV.

V and J are TRBV19 and TRBJ2-1; no definite D call. With 3 bases removed from V and 1 base from J, the gap between germline ends came to 7 bases. Looked up from germline, CDR1 is LNHDA and CDR2 is SQIVND (reference sequence). The CDR3 totals 14 residues. The CDR3 region is CASSMSNSYNEQFF. CDR3 sequence (DNA): TGTGCCAGTAGTATGAGTAATTCCTACAATGAGCAGTTCTTC.